This T cell receptor beta chain was sequenced for a study of beta chain features in type 1 diabetes. Study-level findings and limits: A pattern of fewer insertions and more deletions at VDJ junctions was seen in type 1 diabetes patients.

This clone was picked up a small number of times. Antigen specificity is unknown. Per the germline V gene, CDR1 is SNHLY and CDR2 is FYNNEI. The V and J ends lost 4 bases and 2 bases respectively, with 11 bases between them. This CDR3 contains 14 residues. Expressed TCRB transcripts were sequenced after all isolated RNA was converted to cDNA. The table came from immunoSEQ multiplex PCR; TCRdb's copy has only in-frame clones and leaves some out. The sample yields 140,000 or so clones, around a tenth seen once. The V gene is TRBV2, the J gene TRBJ2-5, with a weak D call TRBD2 (6 bases). The sequence was collected from a man between 18 and 29 years old in good health. The sample comprised central memory CD4+ T cells from blood. The DNA for the CDR3 is TGTGCCAGCAGTGGAGTTAGCGGTCAAGAGACCCAGTACTTC. This encodes CASSGVSGQETQYF.